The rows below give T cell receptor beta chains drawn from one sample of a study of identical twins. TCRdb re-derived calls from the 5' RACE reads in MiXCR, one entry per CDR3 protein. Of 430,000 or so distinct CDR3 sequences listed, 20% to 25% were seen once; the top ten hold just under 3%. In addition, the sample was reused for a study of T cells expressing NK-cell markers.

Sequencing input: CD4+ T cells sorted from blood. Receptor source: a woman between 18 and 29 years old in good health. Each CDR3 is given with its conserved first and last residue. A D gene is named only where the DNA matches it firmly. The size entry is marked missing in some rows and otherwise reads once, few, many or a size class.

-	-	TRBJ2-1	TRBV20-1	CSARPGNEQFF	TGCAGTGCTAGACCGGGCAATGAGCAGTTCTTC
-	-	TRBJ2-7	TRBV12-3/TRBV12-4	CASSFSTREQRYEQYF	TGTGCCAGCAGTTTCTCTACGCGGGAACAGCGGTACGAGCAGTACTTC
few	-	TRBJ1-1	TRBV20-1	CSARTDGNTEAFF	TGCAGTGCGAGGACTGATGGGAACACTGAAGCTTTCTTT
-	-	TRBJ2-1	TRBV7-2	CASSLRGPYNEQFF	TGTGCCAGCAGCTTACGCGGGCCTTACAATGAGCAGTTCTTC
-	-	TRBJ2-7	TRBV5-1	CASSPAPPSYEQYF	TGCGCCAGCAGCCCGGCCCCTCCCAGCTACGAGCAGTACTTC
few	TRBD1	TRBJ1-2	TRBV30	CASETGGDYTF	TGTGCCTCAGAGACAGGGGGCGACTACACCTTC
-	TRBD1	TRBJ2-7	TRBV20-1	CSANGQGDYEQYF	TGCAGTGCCAACGGACAGGGGGACTACGAGCAGTACTTC
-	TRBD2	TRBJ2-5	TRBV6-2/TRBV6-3	CASSYTPGLAEYQETQYF	TGTGCCAGCAGTTACACCCCGGGACTAGCGGAGTACCAAGAGACCCAGTACTTC
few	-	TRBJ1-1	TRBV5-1	CASSLGGPRPEAFF	TGCGCCAGCAGCTTGGGAGGGCCCCGGCCTGAAGCTTTCTTT
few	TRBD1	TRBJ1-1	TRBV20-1	CSARPDRVAFF	TGCAGTGCTAGGCCTGACAGGGTGGCTTTCTTT
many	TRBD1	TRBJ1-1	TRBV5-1	CASSRQGSTEAFF	TGCGCCAGCTCGAGACAGGGGAGCACTGAAGCTTTCTTT
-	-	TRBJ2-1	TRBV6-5	CASSYRGAPYNEQFF	TGTGCCAGCAGTTACAGAGGGGCCCCCTACAATGAGCAGTTCTTC
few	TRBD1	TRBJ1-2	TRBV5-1	CASSLLEGAYGYTF	TGCGCCAGCAGCTTGTTGGAGGGGGCATATGGCTACACCTTC
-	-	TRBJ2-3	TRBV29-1	CSVESGNTQYF	TGCAGCGTTGAATCGGGAAATACGCAGTATTTT
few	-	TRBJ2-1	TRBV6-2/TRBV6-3	CASSDPGRGQFF	TGTGCCAGCTCCGACCCGGGGCGCGGGCAGTTCTTC
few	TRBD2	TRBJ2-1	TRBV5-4	CASLLGGGSYNEQFF	TGTGCCAGCCTTCTCGGGGGGGGCTCCTACAATGAGCAGTTCTTC
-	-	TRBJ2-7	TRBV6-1	CASSLTGEGSGEQYF	TGTGCCAGCAGTCTTACCGGGGAAGGTTCCGGCGAGCAGTACTTC
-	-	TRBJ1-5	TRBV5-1	CASSQSGVDQPQHF	TGCGCCAGCAGCCAGTCGGGCGTTGATCAGCCCCAGCATTTT
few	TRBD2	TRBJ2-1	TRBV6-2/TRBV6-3	CASRPGGSYNEQFF	TGTGCCAGCAGACCGGGGGGCTCCTACAATGAGCAGTTCTTC
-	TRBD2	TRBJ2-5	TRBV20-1	CSARDRKSSGPLIQYF	TGCAGTGCTAGAGATAGGAAATCTAGCGGGCCTCTCATCCAGTACTTC